The source of this T cell receptor beta chain is a study of beta chain features in type 1 diabetes. Whole-study findings and limits: Moderate yet significant TCRB CDR3 shortening was seen in Type 1 diabetes patients in all four CD4+ subsets. In comparison with healthy donors, patients had naive, central memory and Treg TCRB repertoires that appeared more similar. Type 1 diabetes patients had VDJ junctions that carried fewer insertions and more deletions. Small HLA sub-analyses could not settle whether HLA shapes TCRB rearrangement.

Roughly 100 mL of blood, on average, came from one heparinised draw per donor. In its sample, this clone was seen a few times. What it binds is not known. TCRB transcripts that were expressed got sequenced, as all of the isolated RNA had been reverse transcribed. The assay was immunoSEQ multiplex PCR, and TCRdb's table has in-frame clones only and misses some. The sample carries 640,000 or so clones, around 15% recorded once. Trimming took off 1 base at V and 4 bases at J, with 17 bases between the two ends. Looked up from germline, CDR1 is ENHRY and CDR2 is SYGVKD. CDR3 size: 16 residues. The receptor was derived from a young man with type 1 diabetes. The sample was naive CD4+ T cells from blood. This rearrangement joins TRBV10-3 to TRBJ2-7; possible D gene TRBD2, 6 bases. The CDR3 here is CAISELGSGDSYEQYF. Written as DNA, the CDR3 is TGTGCCATCAGTGAGTTAGGTAGCGGAGATAGTTACGAGCAGTACTTC.